This TCR beta chain stems from a study of shared clonotypes between healthy human individuals. Clones were read by immunoSEQ multiplex PCR, and TCRdb kept only the in-frame ones, dropping some. The sample shows some 1.5 million clones, 95% to 99% of them seen only once. V was clipped by 0 bases and J by 1 base, with 5 bases between them. This CDR3 comprises 14 residues. The germline V gene has CDR1 SGHKS and CDR2 YYEKEE (reference sequence). V gene TRBV5-5 combines with J gene TRBJ1-3; D is possibly TRBD1 (5 bases). The specimen sequenced was naive CD4+ T cells sorted from blood. The subset here: CD45RA+ positively selected. This receptor was taken from a young man in good health. The CDR3 DNA follows: TGTGCCAGCAGCTTGGACAGGTCTGGAAACACCATATATTTT. Translating it yields CASSLDRSGNTIYF.